This T cell receptor (beta chain) was documented in a study of CD8+ T cells in alopecia areata. The study, taken as a whole, reports: Lesional tissue from the scalp (especially in alopecia totalis/universalis) showed higher clonality than normal scalp. Under tofacitinib, numerous expanded lesional clonotypes remained detectable in scalp and blood.

The CDR3 length is 14 residues. Germline-derived CDR1 and CDR2 are LNHDA and SQIVND (reference sequence). Between the trimmed V and J ends, which lost 7 bases and 4 bases, there was a span of 15 bases. The authors extracted RNA and reverse transcribed it into cDNA as the sequencing template. Profiling relied on immunoSEQ multiplex PCR, and the TCRdb table lists in-frame clones only, not all of them. Found here are approximately 210,000 clones, around 60% of them singletons; the top ten hold approximately 1.3%. This sample's treatment: oral pan-JAK inhibitor, 5-10 mg twice daily. This clone was seen more than once but under ten times. What it binds is not known.

The chain couples TRBV19 to TRBJ2-3; possible D gene TRBD2, 5 bases. This clonotype was sampled from a human donor with alopecia areata. This material consisted of CD4+ T cells sorted from blood, taken around week 50, from a patient treated with tofacitinib. CDR3 region: CASNPDGGADTQYF. The CDR3 DNA is TGTGCCAGTAACCCGGACGGAGGAGCAGATACGCAGTATTTT.